A selection of T cell receptor beta chains follows, all from one sample in a study of metastatic and nonmetastatic thyroid tumors. TCRdb reanalyzed the PCR reads via MiXCR. The table has tens of thousands of clones, over 9% seen once. Sequencing input: blood. These receptors originate from a male donor with papillary thyroid cancer or a benign thyroid nodule (not recorded which). Some clones in this sample may be carry-over from other donors' samples. Each CDR3 is given with its conserved first and last residue. The order of the fields is D gene, V gene, clone size, J gene, CDR3 protein, CDR3 DNA. A D gene is named only where the DNA matches it firmly. Clone sizes are shown as once, few, many or a size class.

D gene: TRBD1
V gene: TRBV7-9
clone size: many
J gene: TRBJ1-1
CDR3 protein: CASSLAGQGGTEASF
CDR3 DNA: TGTGCCAGCAGCTTAGCGGGACAGGGTGGAACTGAAGCTTCCTTT

D gene: TRBD1
V gene: TRBV5-1
clone size: medium-sized
J gene: TRBJ2-2
CDR3 protein: CASSTGVGGTGELFF
CDR3 DNA: TGCGCCAGCAGCACAGGGGTAGGAGGCACCGGGGAGCTGTTTTTT

D gene: -
V gene: TRBV5-4
clone size: once
J gene: TRBJ1-4
CDR3 protein: CVSSKTTSTTEKLFF
CDR3 DNA: TGTGTCAGCAGCAAAACGACAAGCACGACTGAAAAACTGTTTTTT

D gene: TRBD2
V gene: TRBV7-9
clone size: many
J gene: TRBJ2-7
CDR3 protein: CASSLVGGGLAGRTYEQYF
CDR3 DNA: TGTGCCAGCAGCTTAGTAGGGGGGGGACTAGCGGGTCGGACCTACGAGCAGTACTTC

D gene: TRBD1
V gene: TRBV15
clone size: medium-sized
J gene: TRBJ1-2
CDR3 protein: CATRATGDYGYTF
CDR3 DNA: TGTGCCACCAGAGCGACAGGGGACTATGGCTACACCTTC

D gene: TRBD1
V gene: TRBV6-6
clone size: few
J gene: TRBJ1-1
CDR3 protein: CASSYSRGHRGKAFF
CDR3 DNA: TGTGCCAGCAGTTACTCGAGGGGACACAGGGGGAAGGCTTTCTTT

D gene: TRBD1
V gene: TRBV7-8
clone size: many
J gene: TRBJ2-7
CDR3 protein: CASSLAQGQGSYEQYF
CDR3 DNA: TGTGCCAGCAGCTTAGCGCAGGGACAGGGGTCCTACGAGCAGTACTTC

D gene: TRBD1
V gene: TRBV13
clone size: many
J gene: TRBJ2-7
CDR3 protein: CASSPTGGEQYF
CDR3 DNA: TGTGCCAGCAGCCCGACAGGGGGAGAGCAGTACTTC

D gene: TRBD1
V gene: TRBV6-1
clone size: medium-sized
J gene: TRBJ1-5
CDR3 protein: CASSARDRGSQPQHF
CDR3 DNA: TGTGCCAGCAGTGCAAGGGACAGGGGGTCCCAGCCCCAGCATTTT

D gene: -
V gene: TRBV18
clone size: many
J gene: TRBJ2-1
CDR3 protein: CASSLWGSDEQFF
CDR3 DNA: TGTGCCAGCTCCCTTTGGGGTAGTGATGAGCAGTTCTTC

D gene: -
V gene: TRBV12-3/TRBV12-4
clone size: medium-sized
J gene: TRBJ1-3
CDR3 protein: CASSPSARAGGNTIYF
CDR3 DNA: TGTGCCAGCAGTCCATCGGCCCGGGCCGGAGGAAACACCATATATTTT